This passage covers 17 T cell receptor beta chains from one sample sequenced in a study of human T cells and chemical hapten exposure. Indicated time point: patch test 2, 6 weeks after DPC sensitization. This sample's treatment: therapeutic diphenylcyclopropenone sensitization with weekly scalp DPC. MiXCR was run by TCRdb on the RACE reads, yielding one entry per CDR3 protein. Of a few hundred thousand distinct CDR3 sequences in the sample, just under 6.5% were seen once. Here the sequenced sample was whole blood, taken in connection with sensitization to the hapten diphenylcyclopropenone (DPC). Receptors originate from a woman younger than 30 with alopecia areata. Some clones in this sample may be carry-over from other donors' samples.

In this sample, this clonotype turned up a few times. The rearrangement links TRBV4-3 to TRBJ2-3; the match to TRBD2 covers 13 bases. The CDR3 contains 17 residues. V shed 0 bases and J 0 bases; nucleotides not matched to a gene: 0. Germline CDR1 is LGHNA and CDR2 is YSLEER. The CDR3 region is CASSQETSGGSTDTQYF. CDR3 DNA sequence: TGCGCCAGCAGCCAAGAGACTAGCGGGGGGAGCACAGATACGCAGTATTTT.

This clonotype appeared many times. The gene calls are TRBV7-3 and TRBJ1-6; the match to TRBD1 covers 8 bases. V dropped 4 bases and J dropped 10; count of bases not matched to a gene: 6. The CDR3 contains 14 residues. Germline values: CDR1 SGHTA, CDR2 FQGTGA. The CDR3 DNA reads as TGTGCCAGCAGCTCGGACAGGGCTGGCTCACCCCTCCACTTT. Translation: CASSSDRAGSPLHF. Using reference TRBV7-3 and TRBJ1-6 for the parts outside the CDR3, the full variable domain is GAGVSQTPSNKVTEKGKYVELRCDPISGHTALYWYRQSLGQGPEFLIYFQGTGAADDSGLPNDRFFAVRPEGSVSTLKIQRTERGDSAVYLCASSSDRAGSPLHFGNGTRLTVT.

This clonotype has ten or more counts. This sequence joins TRBV24-1 and TRBJ1-5, with no clear D. CDR1 and CDR2 from the germline V gene are KGHDR and SFDVKD. The CDR3 runs to 14 residues. Trimming removed 6 bases from V and 1 base from J, with 9 bases in between. CDR3 loop: CATSSEDSNQPQHF. CDR3 nucleotide sequence: TGTGCCACCAGTTCGGAGGACAGCAATCAGCCCCAGCATTTT.

This clonotype showed up many times. The genes are TRBV20-1 and TRBJ2-1; 10 nucleotides line up with TRBD2. With V trimmed by 0 bases and J by 7 bases, 6 bases remained unmatched. Germline V CDR1 and CDR2: DFQATT, SNEGSKA (reference sequence). There are 15 residues in the CDR3. The CDR3 DNA reads as TGCAGTGCTAGAGATCCTAGCGGGGGAGATAATGAGCAGTTCTTC. It encodes CSARDPSGGDNEQFF.

The table lists this clonotype with many counts. V is TRBV12-3 or TRBV12-4 and J is TRBJ1-1; maybe TRBD1 (6 bases). The CDR3 covers 16 residues. Trimming cost V 2 bases and J 6 bases, with 19 bases left between them. The CDR3 reads CASSLTGHGQLAEAFF. CDR3 nucleotide sequence: TGTGCCAGCAGTTTAACGGGACATGGACAATTAGCTGAAGCTTTCTTT.

Many counts were recorded for this clonotype. The J gene is TRBJ1-1, the V gene TRBV21-1. TRBV21-1 is shown as a pseudogene. The CDR3 spans 15 residues. CDR3 DNA sequence: TGTGCCAGCAGCAAAGGGGTACAGCCGAACACTGAAGCTTTCTTT. Translating gives CASSKGVQPNTEAFF.

This clonotype turned up a few times. The V gene is TRBV24-1, the J gene TRBJ2-1; 7 bases are a match to TRBD1. V dropped 5 bases and J dropped 0; count of bases not matched to a gene: 6. CDR3 length: 16 amino acids. CDR1 is KGHDR, CDR2 SFDVKD, per germline. The CDR3 DNA reads as TGTGCCACCAGTGTTCGGGACAGTAGCTCCTACAATGAGCAGTTCTTC. Protein: CATSVRDSSSYNEQFF.

This chain uses TRBV29-1 with TRBJ2-1; D uncertain. Deletions cut 7 bases from V and 8 bases from J, with 9 bases between. CDR3 length: 10 amino acids. The germline V gene has CDR1 SQVTM and CDR2 ANQGSEA. The CDR3 DNA is TGCAGCGCTGTATCCTATGAGCAGTTCTTC. Its translation: CSAVSYEQFF.

This clonotype was seen many times. The chain links TRBV5-1 to TRBJ2-7; D may be TRBD1 or TRBD2 (5 bases each). V gave up 0 bases and J gave up 3 bases, with 10 bases separating them. The CDR3 totals 14 residues. CDR1 and CDR2 from the germline V gene are SGHRS and YFSETQ. The CDR3 region is CASSLGGPSYEQYF. The CDR3 DNA reads TGCGCCAGCAGCTTGGGGGGACCCAGCTACGAGCAGTACTTC. Full variable domain (missing parts from reference TRBV5-1 and TRBJ2-7): KAGVTQTPRYLIKTRGQQVTLSCSPISGHRSVSWYQQTPGQGLQFLFEYFSETQRNKGNFPGRFSGRQFSNSRSEMNVSTLELGDSALYLCASSLGGPSYEQYFGPGTRLTVT.

This clonotype showed up many times. In DNA, the CDR3 is TGTGCCAGTTCCAGCAGGGGCAACTATGGCTACACCTTC. Protein product: CASSSRGNYGYTF. The V call is TRBV12-3 or TRBV12-4, the J call TRBJ1-2, with D maybe TRBD1 (6 bases). The CDR3 has 13 amino acids. V lost 9 bases and J lost 2, with 13 bases in between.

The V call is TRBV6-6, the J call TRBJ1-4; no firm D call. There are 16 residues in the CDR3. The V gene's germline CDR1 is MNHNY and CDR2 SVGAGI (reference sequence). The V gene lost 4 bases and the J gene lost 8 bases, with 20 bases spanning the gap. CDR3 sequence: CASSSDSGNRGEKLFF. As DNA, the CDR3 is TGTGCCAGCAGTTCGGACTCCGGGAACCGAGGGGAAAAACTGTTTTTT.

Ten or more counts support this clonotype. The V gene is TRBV7-3, the J gene TRBJ1-1; D gene ambiguous. Trimming removed 4 bases from V and 0 bases from J, with 12 bases in between. CDR3 length: 15 amino acids. Germline CDR1 reads SGHTA; CDR2 reads FQGTGA. The CDR3 loop reads CASSSSGRLNTEAFF. CDR3 DNA: TGTGCCAGCAGCTCATCCGGGAGATTGAACACTGAAGCTTTCTTT.

The chain combines TRBV4-1 with TRBJ2-6; perhaps TRBD1 as D (5 bases). Trimming shortened V by 0 bases and J by 0 bases, and 12 bases separated the two germline ends. CDR1 and CDR2 (germline): MGHRA, YSYEKL. This CDR3 contains 18 residues. The CDR3 sequence is CASSQEGRAPSGANVLTF. The CDR3 region has the DNA TGCGCCAGCAGCCAAGAAGGCAGGGCCCCCTCTGGGGCCAACGTCCTGACTTTC.

The chain is built from TRBV10-3 and TRBJ1-5, with TRBD1 matching 7 bases. From germline, CDR1 is ENHRY and CDR2 SYGVKD. Trimming took 4 bases from V and 6 from J; bases not matched to a gene: 9. The CDR3 loop spans 15 amino acids. The CDR3 sequence: CAISAQTGIGQPQHF. Here the CDR3 DNA reads TGTGCCATCAGTGCTCAGACAGGGATAGGTCAGCCCCAGCATTTT.

The V call is TRBV5-1, the J call TRBJ2-1; TRBD2 agrees at 8 bases. The CDR3 is made up of 12 amino acids. Unmatched junction bases numbered 6, after V lost 2 bases and J lost 14 bases. CDR1 SGHRS and CDR2 YFSETQ come from the germline V gene. The CDR3 sequence: CASSFSGAAEFF. DNA for the CDR3: TGCGCCAGCAGCTTTAGCGGGGCGGCCGAGTTCTTC. The full variable domain, in which reference TRBV5-1 and TRBJ2-1 provide the parts outside the CDR3, is KAGVTQTPRYLIKTRGQQVTLSCSPISGHRSVSWYQQTPGQGLQFLFEYFSETQRNKGNFPGRFSGRQFSNSRSEMNVSTLELGDSALYLCASSFSGAAEFFGPGTRLTVL.

A few counts support this clonotype. One end of the junction does not line up with germline, which may come from a read error. The rearrangement joins TRBV2 to TRBJ1-1, with no clear D. Germline assignment: CDR1 SNHLY and CDR2 FYNNEI. This CDR3 has 11 amino acids. The CDR3 coding sequence is TGTGCCAGCAGTGAAGCGCTCGGAAGTCTCTTT. Amino acid sequence: CASSEALGSLF.

There are many counts of this clonotype. This chain uses TRBV29-1 with TRBJ1-1; D might be TRBD1 (6 bases). The ends were cut back, 6 bases at V and 0 bases at J, with 11 bases in the middle. The CDR3 runs to 13 residues. Germline CDR1 and CDR2: SQVTM and ANQGSEA. As DNA, the CDR3 is TGCAGCGTGGCGGACAGTTTGAACACTGAAGCTTTCTTT. It yields the protein CSVADSLNTEAFF. The whole variable domain, filled in from reference TRBV29-1 and TRBJ1-1, reads SAVISQKPSRDICQRGTSLTIQCQVDSQVTMMFWYRQQPGQSLTLIATANQGSEATYESGFVIDKFPISRPNLTFSTLTVSNMSPEDSSIYLCSVADSLNTEAFFGQGTRLTVV.